The 21 T cell receptor beta chains below all came from one sample that was sequenced in a study of blood T cells in healthy people across ages. A sample-barcoded 5' primer and a J-beta primer mix were used in a second PCR of about 7 to 12 cycles. TCRdb reprocessed the 5' RACE reads via MiXCR and lists one record per CDR3 protein. This repertoire shows more than 650,000 distinct CDR3 sequences, roughly 24% found once; its top ten account for about 3%. In addition, the sample was reused for a study of T cells of mothers and their children.

The material sequenced was blood. These receptor sequences come from a boy younger than 18 in good health.

The genes are TRBV7-9 and TRBJ2-2; D ambiguous. Trimming left V 8 bases short and J 0 bases short, with 7 bases between. The CDR3 has 13 residues. CDR1 and CDR2 from the germline V gene are SEHNR and FQNEAQ (reference sequence). CDR3 loop: CASASPNTGELFF. The CDR3 region has the DNA TGTGCCAGCGCGAGCCCGAACACCGGGGAGCTGTTTTTT.

In its sample, this clonotype was seen a few times. The chain uses TRBV10-3 and TRBJ2-5, with D tentatively TRBD2 (7 bases). The J call is uncertain, as TRBJ2-1 better fits the DNA end. CDR3 size: 12 residues. CDR1 and CDR2 (germline): ENHRY, SYGVKD. CDR3 nucleotide sequence: TGTGCCACTGGGGGGGGCTGGGATGAGCAGTTCTTC. Residues: CATGGGWDEQFF.

This clonotype was detected only a few times. V usage is TRBV5-1 and J usage is TRBJ1-6; possible D gene TRBD1, 5 bases. V lost 0 bases and J lost 10, with 11 bases in between. Germline CDR1 reads SGHRS; CDR2 reads YFSETQ. The CDR3 sequence is 14 residues long. The CDR3 DNA reads as TGCGCCAGCAGCTTGGAAGGGGTTAAGTCACCCCTCCACTTT. It translates to CASSLEGVKSPLHF.

The V and J genes are TRBV2 and TRBJ2-7, with a weak D call TRBD2 (5 bases). This CDR3 has 16 amino acids. The V end lost 1 base, the J end lost 1 base, and 14 bases lay between the germline ends. Per the germline V gene, CDR1 is SNHLY and CDR2 is FYNNEI. DNA of the CDR3: TGTGCCAGCAGTGAAGATTTGGACTCAGTATCCTACGAGCAGTACTTC. Amino acid sequence: CASSEDLDSVSYEQYF.

With respect to this clonotype: One end of the junction fails to match germline, which may point to a read error. The chain links TRBV20-1 to TRBJ1-4, with TRBD1 matching 7 bases. The CDR3 spans 15 residues. The germline CDR1 and CDR2 sequences are DFQATT and SNEGSKA (reference sequence). The CDR3 region has the DNA TGCAGTGCTAGAGATTGGGACAGCCCTAAGGAAAAACTGTTTTTT. Amino acid sequence: CSARDWDSPKEKLFF.

V is TRBV7-9 and J is TRBJ1-4; TRBD1 is a possible D gene (6 bases). This CDR3 comprises 15 residues. The V and J ends lost 5 bases and 7 bases respectively, with 17 bases between them. Germline V gives CDR1 SEHNR, CDR2 FQNEAQ (reference sequence). This chain's CDR3 is CASSPPGGAREKLFF. The CDR3 region has the DNA TGTGCCAGCAGCCCTCCGGGGGGGGCGCGTGAAAAACTGTTTTTT.

This clonotype has a handful of counts. The V gene is TRBV27, the J gene TRBJ2-4; D may be TRBD2 (6 bases). Between the trimmed V and J ends, which lost 9 bases and 8 bases, there was a span of 20 bases. The CDR3 has 14 residues. The V gene's germline CDR1 is MNHEY and CDR2 SMNVEV (reference sequence). This CDR3 is CASWTEDPGDIQYF. Written as DNA, the CDR3 is TGTGCCAGTTGGACCGAAGACCCGGGGGACATTCAGTACTTC.

The rearrangement joins TRBV7-9 to TRBJ2-2; 8 bases fit TRBD2. This CDR3 region has 16 residues. Germline V gives CDR1 SEHNR, CDR2 FQNEAQ (reference sequence). Trimming removed 4 bases from V and 5 bases from J; junction bases left unmatched: 9. The CDR3 spells CASSSQLAARTGELFF. The DNA of the CDR3 is TGTGCCAGCAGCTCCCAACTAGCGGCAAGGACCGGGGAGCTGTTTTTT.

This clonotype was seen at least ten times. The CDR3 loop is CASSAGHKTEAFF. CDR3 coding DNA: TGTGCCAGCAGCGCAGGACACAAAACTGAAGCTTTCTTT. The chain couples TRBV9 to TRBJ1-1; D may be TRBD1 (5 bases). Germline V gene lookup returns CDR1 SGDLS and CDR2 YYNGEE. V was shortened by 3 bases and J by 5 bases, with 11 bases between the two germline ends. This CDR3 has 13 amino acids.

CDR3 coding DNA: TGTGCCAGCAGCTTAATGCGGGGGGACCCTCCCCAAGAGACCCAGTACTTC. Translation gives CASSLMRGDPPQETQYF. The chain uses TRBV7-9 and TRBJ2-5, with TRBD2 matching over 8 bases. The germline CDR1 and CDR2 sequences are SEHNR and FQNEAQ (reference sequence). The CDR3 runs to 17 residues. V dropped 2 bases and J dropped 1; count of bases not matched to a gene: 9. Based on the CDR3 plus reference TRBV7-9 and TRBJ2-5, the full variable domain is DTGVSQNPRHKITKRGQNVTFRCDPISEHNRLYWYRQTLGQGPEFLTYFQNEAQLEKSRLLSDRFSAERPKGSFSTLEIQRTEQGDSAMYLCASSLMRGDPPQETQYFGPGTRLLVL.

This clonotype has only a few counts. The chain couples TRBV10-3 to TRBJ1-4; TRBD1 might be the D (5 bases). The V and J ends lost 6 bases and 3 bases respectively, with 17 bases between them. Germline CDR1 reads ENHRY; CDR2 reads SYGVKD. This CDR3 is built from 16 residues. The CDR3 DNA reads TGTGCCATCAGGGGGGAAGGGGCTGGAGCTAATGAAAAACTGTTTTTT. Protein product: CAIRGEGAGANEKLFF.

V gene TRBV9 combines with J gene TRBJ1-1; TRBD1 is a possible D gene (6 bases). V was pared by 4 bases and J by 4 bases, with 17 bases between. Looked up from germline, CDR1 is SGDLS and CDR2 is YYNGEE. The CDR3 is made up of 15 amino acids. The CDR3 sequence is CASSPFRRGSTEAFF. The CDR3 coding sequence is TGTGCCAGCAGCCCTTTCCGGAGGGGGAGCACTGAAGCTTTCTTT.

The rearrangement uses TRBV7-2 and TRBJ2-3, with 7 nucleotides matching TRBD2. This CDR3 has 14 residues. Germline assignment: CDR1 SGHTA and CDR2 FQGNSA. Trimming took 5 bases from V and 1 from J; bases not matched to a gene: 3. This CDR3 reads CASSAAGGTDTQYF. The CDR3 DNA reads TGTGCCAGCAGCGCCGCGGGGGGCACAGATACGCAGTATTTT.

In its sample, this clonotype was seen a few times. The chain has TRBV6-5 and TRBJ2-1, with D unclear. Germline V lookup: CDR1 MNHEY, CDR2 SVGAGI. CDR3 length: 13 amino acids. V shed 5 bases and J shed 5 bases, with 10 bases lying between them. The CDR3 DNA is TGTGCCAGCAGTCGGACGGTGGACAATGAGCAGTTCTTC. It yields the protein CASSRTVDNEQFF.

This chain uses TRBV3-1 with TRBJ2-1, with 11 nucleotides matching TRBD1. The CDR3 contains 16 residues. The germline V gene has CDR1 LGHDT and CDR2 YNNKEL (reference sequence). V dropped 3 bases and J dropped 8; count of bases not matched to a gene: 9. This CDR3 reads CASSQGEGQGGDEQFF. CDR3 DNA: TGTGCCAGCAGCCAGGGCGAGGGACAGGGGGGGGATGAGCAGTTCTTC.

The chain is built from TRBV7-9 and TRBJ2-5, with D perhaps being TRBD1 or TRBD2 (6 bases each). The assigned J gene may be wrong: the sequence end matches TRBJ2-7 better. The CDR3 extends over 16 amino acids. CDR1 is SEHNR and CDR2 is FQNEAQ in the germline V gene (reference sequence). CDR3 nucleotides: TGTGCCAGCAGCTTAGTTGAACAGGGAGGAACCTACGAGCAGTACTTC. It encodes CASSLVEQGGTYEQYF.

This clonotype was detected ten times or more. The chain has TRBV12-3 or TRBV12-4 and TRBJ2-7; the D is unclear. The CDR3 is made up of 13 amino acids. The ends were cut back, 3 bases at V and 2 bases at J, with 8 bases in the middle. The CDR3 spells CASSFGLPYEQYF. In nucleotides, the CDR3 is TGTGCCAGCAGTTTTGGCCTCCCCTACGAGCAGTACTTC.

The chain joins TRBV29-1 to TRBJ2-3; D is perhaps TRBD2 (6 bases). Germline CDR1 reads SQVTM; CDR2 reads ANQGSEA. This CDR3 has 13 amino acids. Trimming removed 4 bases from V and 2 bases from J, with 10 bases in between. CDR3 amino acids: CSVVTRLTDTQYF. The CDR3 DNA reads as TGCAGCGTTGTGACTAGACTCACAGATACGCAGTATTTT.

This clonotype has just a few counts. The genes are TRBV2 and TRBJ1-5; 7 bases align to TRBD1. Germline V gives CDR1 SNHLY, CDR2 FYNNEI. This CDR3 is 15 amino acids long. The V gene end was trimmed by 6 bases and the J gene end by 4 bases; junction bases not matched to a gene: 9. The CDR3 sequence is CASSTNRGVNQPQHF. CDR3 coding DNA: TGTGCCAGCAGCACTAACAGGGGTGTGAATCAGCCCCAGCATTTT.

CDR3 in DNA: TGTGCCACCAGCAGAGATCGGGGGGAGAGAGGCTACACCTTC. It encodes CATSRDRGERGYTF. The V gene is TRBV15, the J gene TRBJ1-2; a weak D match, TRBD1 (5 bases). CDR1 and CDR2 (germline): LNHNV, YYDKDF (reference sequence). CDR3 size: 14 residues. The V and J ends lost 0 bases and 8 bases respectively, with 13 bases between them.

The rearrangement links TRBV3-1 to TRBJ2-5; D not resolved. Trimming removed 0 bases from V and 1 base from J, with 6 bases in between. CDR3 size: 14 residues. Germline CDR1 is LGHDT and CDR2 is YNNKEL (reference sequence). The CDR3 loop is CASSQDAVQETQYF. CDR3 bases: TGTGCCAGCAGCCAAGATGCCGTCCAAGAGACCCAGTACTTC.